Each of the 6 T cell receptor beta chains below was sequenced from the same sample in a study of tissue T cells after allogeneic stem cell transplantation. The method was immunoSEQ multiplex PCR; TCRdb's version includes in-frame clones alone and lacks a portion of them. The sample includes under 7,000 clones, around 70% of them seen just once. The starting material was tissue from the rectum, obtained at autopsy. These receptors all stem from a woman aged 18 to 50 with breast cancer.

The chain couples TRBV5-1 to TRBJ1-2; D possibly corresponds to TRBD1 (5 bases). Germline CDR1 and CDR2: SGHRS and YFSETQ. V was shortened by 8 bases and J by 2 bases, with 16 bases between the two germline ends. The CDR3 is made up of 14 amino acids. Here the CDR3 DNA reads TGCGCCAGTGCCAGAATCGACAGCAACTATGGCTACACCTTC. It is translated as CASARIDSNYGYTF. Complete variable domain (other parts from reference TRBV5-1 and TRBJ1-2): KAGVTQTPRYLIKTRGQQVTLSCSPISGHRSVSWYQQTPGQGLQFLFEYFSETQRNKGNFPGRFSGRQFSNSRSEMNVSTLELGDSALYLCASARIDSNYGYTFGSGTRLTVV.

V usage is TRBV5-8 and J usage is TRBJ2-1, with a possible D match to TRBD1 (6 bases). Trimming cost V 4 bases and J 3 bases, with 20 bases left between them. Germline CDR1 and CDR2: SGHTS and YDEGEE. The CDR3 length is 17 residues. As DNA, the CDR3 is TGTGCCAGCAGCCCCTGGCTGGACAGTCTCTACTACAATGAGCAGTTCTTC. This sequence encodes CASSPWLDSLYYNEQFF.

The rearrangement joins TRBV6-5 to TRBJ2-7; 12 nucleotides line up with TRBD2. With V trimmed by 6 bases and J by 0 bases, 3 bases remained unmatched. CDR3 length: 15 residues. Germline lookup yields CDR1 MNHEY and CDR2 SVGAGI. Here the CDR3 DNA reads TGTGCCAGCAGGGGACTAGCGGGCTTCTCCTACGAGCAGTACTTC. It yields the protein CASRGLAGFSYEQYF.

V and J are TRBV9 and TRBJ2-1; D tentatively reads TRBD1 or TRBD2 (5 bases each). V was trimmed by 3 bases and J by 4 bases, leaving 14 bases between them. Germline-derived CDR1 and CDR2 are SGDLS and YYNGEE. The CDR3 is made up of 15 amino acids. CDR3 sequence (DNA): TGTGCCAGCAGCGCCCGGGACCGAACATACAATGAGCAGTTCTTC. This translates into CASSARDRTYNEQFF.

This clone was counted only a few times. The chain uses TRBV7-9 and TRBJ2-1, with a weak D call TRBD2 (5 bases). Germline V gives CDR1 SEHNR, CDR2 FQNEAQ (reference sequence). The CDR3 loop spans 13 amino acids. V dropped 4 bases and J dropped 8 bases, with 12 bases sitting between them. As DNA, the CDR3 is TGTGCCAGCAGCTCGAGCGGCATTGATGAGCAGTTCTTC. Translating gives CASSSSGIDEQFF.

The V gene is TRBV11-2, the J gene TRBJ2-5, with D perhaps matching TRBD1 or TRBD2 (6 bases each). With 4 bases removed from V and 5 bases from J, the gap between germline ends came to 11 bases. This CDR3 is 13 amino acids long. Germline lookup yields CDR1 SGHAT and CDR2 FQNNGV. The CDR3 protein is CASSSVGGETQYF. The CDR3 DNA is TGTGCCAGCAGCTCTGTAGGGGGGGAGACCCAGTACTTC.